The table lists the clone carrying this TCR beta chain with a few counts. Its antigen is not known. This record belongs to a study of T cell repertoires in cytomegalovirus infection. Overall study: Well-studied HLA-B-restricted CMV epitopes were used in the study alongside recently identified HLA-C-restricted ones. An indication of both CMV infection and matching HLA type came from public TCR beta signatures.

Findings of the study overall: Clonotype analysis showed dominance of the ex vivo response by HLA-C-restricted CMV-specific TCR beta clonotypes. The cumulative frequency of public TCR beta families distinguished individuals who carried CMV together with the relevant HLA.

The CDR3 sequence is 16 residues long. The V gene end was trimmed by 10 bases and the J gene end by 7 bases; junction bases not matched to a gene: 18. One entry per CDR3 protein, called by TCRdb with MiXCR from the reads. This table holds 650,000 to 900,000 distinct CDR3 sequences, approximately 29% found once. The gene calls are TRBV12-3 or TRBV12-4 and TRBJ2-1; 8 nucleotides line up with TRBD1. Source: cultured CD8+ T cells from PBMCs, taken from culture after CMV antigen stimulation. The source is a human donor in good health (CMV status not recorded). Some clones in this sample may be carry-over from other donors' samples. CDR3 sequence reads: CANIFQATGVLNEQFF. In nucleotides, the CDR3 is TGTGCCAACATATTCCAGGCGACAGGGGTTTTGAATGAGCAGTTCTTC.